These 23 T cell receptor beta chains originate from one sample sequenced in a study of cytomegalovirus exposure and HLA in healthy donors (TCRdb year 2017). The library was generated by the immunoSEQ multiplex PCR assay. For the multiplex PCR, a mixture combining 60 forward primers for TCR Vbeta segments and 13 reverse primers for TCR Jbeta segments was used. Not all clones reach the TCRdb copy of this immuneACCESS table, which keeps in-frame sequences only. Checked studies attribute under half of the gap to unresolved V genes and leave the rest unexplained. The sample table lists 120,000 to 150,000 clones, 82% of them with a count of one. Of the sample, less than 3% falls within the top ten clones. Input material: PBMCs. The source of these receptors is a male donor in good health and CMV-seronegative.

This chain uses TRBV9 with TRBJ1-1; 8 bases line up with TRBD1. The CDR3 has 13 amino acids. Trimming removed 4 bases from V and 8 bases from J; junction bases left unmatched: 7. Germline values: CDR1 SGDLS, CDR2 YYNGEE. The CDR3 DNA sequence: TGTGCCAGCAGCTCCACAGGGGGTCCCGAAGCTTTCTTT. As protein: CASSSTGGPEAFF.

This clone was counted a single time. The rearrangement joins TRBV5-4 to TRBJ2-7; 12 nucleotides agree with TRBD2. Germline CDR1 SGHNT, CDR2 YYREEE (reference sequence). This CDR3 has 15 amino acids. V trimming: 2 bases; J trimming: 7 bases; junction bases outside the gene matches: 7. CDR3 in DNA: TGTGCCAGCAGCTTCCAAGCTAGCGGGAGGGGGGAGCAGTACTTC. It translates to CASSFQASGRGEQYF.

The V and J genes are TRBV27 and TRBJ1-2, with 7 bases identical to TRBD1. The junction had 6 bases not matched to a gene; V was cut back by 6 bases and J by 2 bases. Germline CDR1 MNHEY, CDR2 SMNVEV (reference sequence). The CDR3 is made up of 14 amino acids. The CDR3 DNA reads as TGTGCCAGCAGACCAGGGGGGCCCAACTATGGCTACACCTTC. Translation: CASRPGGPNYGYTF.

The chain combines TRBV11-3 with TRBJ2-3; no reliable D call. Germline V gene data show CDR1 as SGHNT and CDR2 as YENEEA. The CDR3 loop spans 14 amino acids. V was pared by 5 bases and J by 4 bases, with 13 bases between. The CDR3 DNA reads TGTGCCAGCAGCCCGCGTTTTGGTGCAGATACGCAGTATTTT. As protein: CASSPRFGADTQYF. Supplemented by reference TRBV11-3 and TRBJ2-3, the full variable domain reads EAGVVQSPRYKIIEKKQPVAFWCNPISGHNTLYWYLQNLGQGPELLIRYENEEAVDDSQLPKDRFSAERLKGVDSTLKIQPAELGDSAVYLCASSPRFGADTQYFGPGTRLTVL.

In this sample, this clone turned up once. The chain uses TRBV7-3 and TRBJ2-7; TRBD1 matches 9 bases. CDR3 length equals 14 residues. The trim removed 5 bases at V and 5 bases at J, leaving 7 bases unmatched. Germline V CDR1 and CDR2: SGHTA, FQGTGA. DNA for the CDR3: TGTGCCAGCAGCCAACAGGGGGCGCATAACGAGCAGTACTTC. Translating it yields CASSQQGAHNEQYF.

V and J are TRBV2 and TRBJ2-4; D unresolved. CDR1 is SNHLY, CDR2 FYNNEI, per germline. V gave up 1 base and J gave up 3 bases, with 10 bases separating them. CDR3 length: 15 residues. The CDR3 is CASSEGLWSKNIQYF. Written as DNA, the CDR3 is TGTGCCAGCAGTGAAGGTTTGTGGAGCAAAAACATTCAGTACTTC.

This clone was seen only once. In DNA, the CDR3 is TGTGCCAGCAGCTTTGACAGTCAGTATGGCTACACCTTC. As protein: CASSFDSQYGYTF. V usage is TRBV7-9 and J usage is TRBJ1-2; possible D gene TRBD1, 5 bases. The CDR3 spans 13 residues. V was trimmed by 3 bases and J by 5 bases, leaving 10 bases between them. Germline CDR1 reads SEHNR; CDR2 reads FQNEAQ (reference sequence).

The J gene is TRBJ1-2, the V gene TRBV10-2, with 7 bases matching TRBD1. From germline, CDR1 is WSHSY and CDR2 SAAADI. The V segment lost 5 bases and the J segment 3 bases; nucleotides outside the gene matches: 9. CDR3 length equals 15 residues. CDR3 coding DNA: TGCGCCAGCAGTTATACAGGGGATCAAGACTATGGCTACACCTTC. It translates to CASSYTGDQDYGYTF.

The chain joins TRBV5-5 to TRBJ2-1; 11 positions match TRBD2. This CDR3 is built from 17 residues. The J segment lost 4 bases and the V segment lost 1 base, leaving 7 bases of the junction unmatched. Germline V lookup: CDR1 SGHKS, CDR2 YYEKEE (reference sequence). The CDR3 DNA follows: TGTGCCAGCAGCTTGATCCGCCGGACTAGCGGGTACAATGAGCAGTTCTTC. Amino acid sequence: CASSLIRRTSGYNEQFF.

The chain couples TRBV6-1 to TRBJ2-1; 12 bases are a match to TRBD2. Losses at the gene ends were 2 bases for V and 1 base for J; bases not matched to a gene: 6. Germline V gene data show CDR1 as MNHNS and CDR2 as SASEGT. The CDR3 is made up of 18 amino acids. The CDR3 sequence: CASSELNLAGGSYNEQFF. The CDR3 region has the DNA TGTGCCAGCAGTGAACTTAATCTAGCGGGAGGGTCCTACAATGAGCAGTTCTTC.

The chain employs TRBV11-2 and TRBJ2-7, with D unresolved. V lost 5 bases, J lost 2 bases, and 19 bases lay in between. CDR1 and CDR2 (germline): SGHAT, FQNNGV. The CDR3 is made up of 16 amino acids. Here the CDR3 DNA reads TGTGCCAGCAGCCAGATTCAGGCGCCCGTCGCCTACGAGCAGTACTTC. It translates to CASSQIQAPVAYEQYF.

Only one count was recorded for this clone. CDR3: CSVDSGRAGDTQYF. In DNA form, the CDR3 reads TGCAGCGTGGACAGCGGGAGGGCCGGGGATACGCAGTATTTT. This chain links TRBV29-1 with TRBJ2-3; the match to TRBD2 covers 10 bases. With V trimmed by 6 bases and J by 6 bases, 9 bases remained unmatched. The CDR3 has 14 residues. CDR1 is SQVTM and CDR2 is ANQGSEA in the germline V gene.

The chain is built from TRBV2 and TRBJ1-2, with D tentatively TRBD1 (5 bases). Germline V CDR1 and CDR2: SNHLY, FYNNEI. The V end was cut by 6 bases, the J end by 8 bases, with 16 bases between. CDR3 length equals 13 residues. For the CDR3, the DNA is TGTGCCAGCAGACCTGACAGCGAAGAAGGCTACACCTTC. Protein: CASRPDSEEGYTF.

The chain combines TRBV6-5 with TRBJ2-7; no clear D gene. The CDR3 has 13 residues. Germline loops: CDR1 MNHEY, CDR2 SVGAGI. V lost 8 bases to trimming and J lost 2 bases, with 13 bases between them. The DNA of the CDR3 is TGTGCCAGCCGTAACTTCCTCGCCTACGAGCAGTACTTC. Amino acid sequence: CASRNFLAYEQYF.

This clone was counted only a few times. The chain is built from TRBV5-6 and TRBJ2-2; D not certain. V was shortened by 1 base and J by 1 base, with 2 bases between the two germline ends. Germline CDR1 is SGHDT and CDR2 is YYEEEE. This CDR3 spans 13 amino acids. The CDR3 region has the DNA TGTGCCAGCAGCTTGCAGAACACCGGGGAGCTGTTTTTT. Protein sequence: CASSLQNTGELFF.

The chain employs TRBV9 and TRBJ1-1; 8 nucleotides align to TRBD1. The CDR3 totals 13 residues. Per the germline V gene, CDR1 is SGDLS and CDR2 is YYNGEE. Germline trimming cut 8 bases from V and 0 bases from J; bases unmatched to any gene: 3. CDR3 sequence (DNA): TGTGCCAGTGCACAGGGGGTGAACACTGAAGCTTTCTTT. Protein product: CASAQGVNTEAFF.

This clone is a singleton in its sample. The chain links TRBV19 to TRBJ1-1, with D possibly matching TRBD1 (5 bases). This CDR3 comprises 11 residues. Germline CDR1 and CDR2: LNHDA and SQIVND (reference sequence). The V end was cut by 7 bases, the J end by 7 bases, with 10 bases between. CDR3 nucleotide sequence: TGTGCCAGTAAGGGCCAGGGTGAAGCTTTCTTT. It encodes CASKGQGEAFF.

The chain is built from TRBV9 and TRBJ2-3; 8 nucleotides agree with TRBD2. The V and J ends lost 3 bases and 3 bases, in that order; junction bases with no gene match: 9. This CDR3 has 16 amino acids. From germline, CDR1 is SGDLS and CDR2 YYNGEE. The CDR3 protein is CASSDGTSPQTDTQYF. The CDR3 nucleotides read TGTGCCAGCAGCGACGGGACTAGTCCGCAAACAGATACGCAGTATTTT.

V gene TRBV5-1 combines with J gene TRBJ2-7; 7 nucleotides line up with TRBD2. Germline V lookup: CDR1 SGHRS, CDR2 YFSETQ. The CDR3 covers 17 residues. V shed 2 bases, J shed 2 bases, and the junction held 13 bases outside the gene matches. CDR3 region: CASSFSFGTTFPYEQYF. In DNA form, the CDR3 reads TGCGCCAGCAGCTTTTCGTTCGGGACTACCTTCCCCTACGAGCAGTACTTC.

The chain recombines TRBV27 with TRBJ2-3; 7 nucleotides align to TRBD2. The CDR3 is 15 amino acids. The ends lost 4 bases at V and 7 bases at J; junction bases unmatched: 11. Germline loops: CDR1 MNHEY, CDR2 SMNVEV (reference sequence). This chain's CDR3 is CASSSLGRGTNTQYF. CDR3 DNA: TGTGCCAGCAGTTCCCTGGGGAGGGGAACAAATACGCAGTATTTT.

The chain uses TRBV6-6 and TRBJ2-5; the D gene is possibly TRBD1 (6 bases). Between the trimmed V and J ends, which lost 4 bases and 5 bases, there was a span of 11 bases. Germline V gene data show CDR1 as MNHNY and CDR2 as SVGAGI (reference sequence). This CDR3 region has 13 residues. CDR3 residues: CASSLQGGETQYF. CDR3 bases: TGTGCCAGCAGTTTACAGGGTGGGGAGACCCAGTACTTC.

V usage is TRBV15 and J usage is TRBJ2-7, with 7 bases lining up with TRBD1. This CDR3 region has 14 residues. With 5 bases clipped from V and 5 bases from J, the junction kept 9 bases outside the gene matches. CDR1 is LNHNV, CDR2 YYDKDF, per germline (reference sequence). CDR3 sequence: CATSVRGQGDEQYF. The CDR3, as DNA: TGTGCCACCAGCGTTAGGGGGCAAGGGGACGAGCAGTACTTC.

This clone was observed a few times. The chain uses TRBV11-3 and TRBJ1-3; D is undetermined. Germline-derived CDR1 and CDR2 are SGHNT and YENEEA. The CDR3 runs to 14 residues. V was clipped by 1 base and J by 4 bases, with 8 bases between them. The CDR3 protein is CASSLGGFGNTIYF. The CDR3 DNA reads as TGTGCCAGCAGCTTAGGAGGTTTCGGAAACACCATATATTTT.